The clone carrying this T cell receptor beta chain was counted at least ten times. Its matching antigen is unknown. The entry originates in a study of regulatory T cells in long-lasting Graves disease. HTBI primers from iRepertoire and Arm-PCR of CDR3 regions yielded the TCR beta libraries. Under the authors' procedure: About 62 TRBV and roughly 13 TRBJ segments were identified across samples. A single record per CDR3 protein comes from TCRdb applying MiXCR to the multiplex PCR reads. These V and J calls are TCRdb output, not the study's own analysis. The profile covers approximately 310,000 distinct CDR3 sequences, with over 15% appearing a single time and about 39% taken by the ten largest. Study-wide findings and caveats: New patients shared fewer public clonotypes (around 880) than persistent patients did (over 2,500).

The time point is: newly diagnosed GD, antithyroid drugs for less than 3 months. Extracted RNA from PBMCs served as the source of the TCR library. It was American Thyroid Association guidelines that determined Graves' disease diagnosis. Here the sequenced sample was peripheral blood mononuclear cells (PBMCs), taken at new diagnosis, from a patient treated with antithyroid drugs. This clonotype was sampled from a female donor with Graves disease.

The CDR3 nucleotides are TGTGCCAGCAGCCTCGGGCCTTCCAGGGGTCCTGAGGGCTACACCTTC. It encodes CASSLGPSRGPEGYTF. The chain carries TRBV7-2 and TRBJ1-2, with D possibly matching TRBD1 (6 bases). Trimming took 5 bases from V and 8 from J, leaving 24 bases between them. CDR3 size: 16 residues. Per the germline V gene, CDR1 is SGHTA and CDR2 is FQGNSA.